The following is a TCR beta chain sequence with its context. What it recognizes is unknown. Germline and junction disagree at one end, which may indicate a read error. Germline CDR1 is GTSNPN and CDR2 is SVGIG (reference sequence). This CDR3 region has 14 residues. The sample comes from a study of Tregs in tolerant kidney transplant recipients. Study overall: An approximately three-day belatacept mixed lymphocyte reaction, sometimes plus 5-day graft donor restimulation, preceded CD4+CD25+CD127- sorting. Antibodies separated recipient from donor cells. Study results and caveats: No direct test of biological reproducibility was done here. Expanding Tregs on activated donor B cells appeared to best identify donor-specific TCRbeta clones.

Produced via immunoSEQ multiplex PCR; TCRdb's table is partial and in-frame only. The data hold approximately 20,000 clones, with roughly 65% observed a single time. This chain uses TRBV30 with TRBJ1-2; possible D gene TRBD1, 5 bases. The receptor's source is a human donor in good health. Sequenced input: Tregs from blood cultured with allogeneic cells. CDR3 protein: CAGSGTGINYGYTF. The CDR3 region has the DNA TGTGCCGGGAGTGGGACGGGTATAAACTATGGCTACACCTTC.